This entry lists 22 T cell receptor beta chains sequenced from one sample in a study of CD8+ T cells in alopecia areata. Following extraction, RNA underwent reverse transcription to cDNA, which served as the sequencing template. Only in-frame clones appear in the TCRdb table, and some are missing; sequencing was by immunoSEQ multiplex PCR. The data hold roughly 46,000 clones, with about two thirds observed a single time. Treatment described: oral pan-JAK inhibitor, 5-10 mg twice daily. Sequenced material: CD8+ T cells sorted from blood, taken at week 4, from a patient treated with tofacitinib. The receptors stem from a human donor with alopecia areata.

The J gene is TRBJ1-1, the V gene TRBV5-6; the D gene is possibly TRBD1 (6 bases). The CDR3 spans 15 residues. In germline, CDR1 is SGHDT, CDR2 YYEEEE. V shed 0 bases and J shed 1 base, with 10 bases lying between them. For the CDR3, the DNA is TGTGCCAGCAGCTTGGGCACAGGGCGGAACACTGAAGCTTTCTTT. Translating gives CASSLGTGRNTEAFF. Full variable domain (missing parts from reference TRBV5-6 and TRBJ1-1): DAGVTQSPTHLIKTRGQQVTLRCSPKSGHDTVSWYQQALGQGPQFIFQYYEEEERQRGNFPDRFSGHQFPNYSSELNVNALLLGDSALYLCASSLGTGRNTEAFFGQGTRLTVV.

The chain has TRBV6-6 and TRBJ2-6; D uncertain. Germline CDR1 MNHNY, CDR2 SVGAGI (reference sequence). The CDR3 totals 15 residues. V dropped 10 bases and J dropped 0 bases, with 13 bases sitting between them. The CDR3 nucleotides read TGTGCCACCACAGAGCCCTCCTCTGGGGCCAACGTCCTGACTTTC. This translates into CATTEPSSGANVLTF.

CDR3 sequence: CASSRATGEYEQYF. The CDR3 coding sequence is TGTGCCAGCAGCAGGGCAACAGGGGAATACGAGCAGTACTTC. V is TRBV5-6 and J is TRBJ2-7; 7 bases align to TRBD1. With 4 bases clipped from V and 4 bases from J, the junction kept 8 bases outside the gene matches. The length of the CDR3 is 14 residues. Per the germline V gene, CDR1 is SGHDT and CDR2 is YYEEEE.

The rearrangement joins TRBV4-1 to TRBJ1-2; D perhaps matches TRBD1 (5 bases). Deletions cut 0 bases from V and 3 bases from J, with 11 bases between. The CDR3 is 15 amino acids. The germline CDR1 and CDR2 sequences are MGHRA and YSYEKL. CDR3 in amino acids: CASSQEDTSHYGYTF. The CDR3 DNA reads TGCGCCAGCAGCCAAGAGGACACTTCACACTATGGCTACACCTTC.

V gene TRBV30 combines with J gene TRBJ1-1; 9 nucleotides agree with TRBD1. V shed 4 bases, J shed 4 bases, and the junction held 7 bases outside the gene matches. The CDR3 has 14 residues. CDR1 and CDR2 (germline): GTSNPN, SVGIG (reference sequence). The chain's CDR3 is CAWTSQGARTEAFF. The CDR3 nucleotides read TGTGCCTGGACCTCACAGGGGGCGCGCACTGAAGCTTTCTTT.

As regards this clone: The sample carries other DNA sequences with the same CDR3. This chain connects TRBV29-1 to TRBJ1-2, with D perhaps matching TRBD1 (6 bases). Trimming left V 4 bases short and J 0 bases short, with 9 bases between. This CDR3 spans 13 amino acids. Germline CDR1 SQVTM, CDR2 ANQGSEA. The CDR3: CSVGTASNYGYTF. In nucleotides, the CDR3 is TGCAGCGTTGGGACAGCCTCTAACTATGGCTACACCTTC.

The chain has TRBV12-5 and TRBJ2-4; no firm D call. The CDR3 is 12 residues long. Germline loops: CDR1 LGHNT, CDR2 FRNRAP. V lost 5 bases, J lost 16 bases, and 18 bases lay in between. CDR3 sequence reads: CASGGGRRILYF. In DNA, the CDR3 is TGTGCTAGTGGTGGCGGCAGGCGAATCCTCTACTTC.

The chain links TRBV13 to TRBJ2-7; D is perhaps TRBD1 (6 bases). From germline, CDR1 is PRHDT and CDR2 FYEKMQ (reference sequence). The CDR3 is made up of 15 amino acids. V was cut by 2 bases and J by 5 bases, with 16 bases left in between. The CDR3 sequence is CASSLTPRTADEQYF. The CDR3 DNA reads TGTGCCAGCAGCTTAACCCCCCGGACAGCGGACGAGCAGTACTTC. Based on the CDR3 plus reference TRBV13 and TRBJ2-7, the full variable domain is AAGVIQSPRHLIKEKRETATLKCYPIPRHDTVYWYQQGPGQDPQFLISFYEKMQSDKGSIPDRFSAQQFSDYHSELNMSSLELGDSALYFCASSLTPRTADEQYFGPGTRLTVT.

This clone has only a few counts. V usage is TRBV7-2 and J usage is TRBJ2-3; 9 bases match TRBD1. Losses at the gene ends were 3 bases for V and 7 bases for J; bases not matched to a gene: 11. This CDR3 comprises 16 residues. CDR1 SGHTA and CDR2 FQGNSA come from the germline V gene. The CDR3, as DNA: TGTGCCAGCAGCTTCGTTCCTCCGGACAGGGGAAATACGCAGTATTTT. Translation: CASSFVPPDRGNTQYF.

The chain couples TRBV28 to TRBJ2-5; 8 nucleotides align to TRBD1. CDR1 is MDHEN, CDR2 SYDVKM, per germline. V was pared by 5 bases and J by 4 bases, with 6 bases of the junction left unmatched. The CDR3 runs 14 residues. The CDR3 DNA is TGTGCCAGCAGTCCCCGGACAGGGCCAGAGACCCAGTACTTC. This codes for CASSPRTGPETQYF.

This clone was counted a single time. CDR3 nucleotide sequence: TGTGCCAGCAGTTACAGGACTAGCGGGGGGATAAATGAGCAGTTCTTC. Its translation: CASSYRTSGGINEQFF. This chain uses TRBV6-5 with TRBJ2-1; 14 positions agree with TRBD2. Germline V gives CDR1 MNHEY, CDR2 SVGAGI. The CDR3 spans 16 residues. V dropped 2 bases and J dropped 7; count of bases not matched to a gene: 4.

This clone is medium-sized by share. The rearrangement links TRBV30 to TRBJ1-2; no reliable D call. V was cut by 0 bases and J by 10 bases, with 15 bases left in between. Germline V gene lookup returns CDR1 GTSNPN and CDR2 SVGIG (reference sequence). The CDR3 length is 13 residues. The CDR3 DNA reads as TGTGCCTGGAGTGTCTCCAGGTATTTTGTCTACACCTTC. Translation: CAWSVSRYFVYTF.

J is TRBJ2-1 and V is TRBV25-1; TRBD1 matches 9 bases. The trim removed 6 bases at V and 5 bases at J, leaving 5 bases unmatched. CDR1 is MGHDK, CDR2 SYGVNS, per germline. CDR3 length: 14 residues. CDR3 sequence: CASRGTGRDNEQFF. DNA of the CDR3: TGTGCCAGCAGGGGGACAGGGAGAGACAATGAGCAGTTCTTC.

V and J are TRBV30 and TRBJ1-5; D may be TRBD1 (6 bases). CDR3 length equals 13 residues. V shed 0 bases and J shed 7 bases, with 10 bases lying between them. Germline assignment: CDR1 GTSNPN and CDR2 SVGIG (reference sequence). The CDR3 loop reads CAWSVSGQQPQHF. CDR3 coding DNA: TGTGCCTGGAGTGTAAGCGGACAGCAGCCCCAGCATTTT. Full variable domain (rest looked up from reference TRBV30 and TRBJ1-5): SQTIHQWPATLVQPVGSPLSLECTVEGTSNPNLYWYRQAAGRGLQLLFYSVGIGQISSEVPQNLSASRPQDRQFILSSKKLLLSDSGFYLCAWSVSGQQPQHFGDGTRLSIL.

This clone was observed a few times. The J gene is TRBJ2-1, the V gene TRBV29-1; D ambiguous. CDR3 length equals 13 residues. Germline CDR1 SQVTM, CDR2 ANQGSEA. Trimming stripped 4 bases from V and 1 base from J, with 8 bases between. CDR3 in amino acids: CSVVVSSYNEQFF. In DNA, the CDR3 is TGCAGCGTTGTGGTGTCTTCCTACAATGAGCAGTTCTTC.

On this clone itself: Other DNA sequences in the same sample also yield this CDR3. The chain joins TRBV29-1 to TRBJ1-1; D not resolved. V lost 2 bases and J lost 1, with 5 bases in between. CDR3 length: 12 residues. Germline V CDR1 and CDR2: SQVTM, ANQGSEA. CDR3 sequence reads: CSVEPGNTEAFF. The DNA of the CDR3 is TGCAGCGTTGAACCCGGGAACACTGAAGCTTTCTTT.

J is TRBJ1-5 and V is TRBV7-6; D is perhaps TRBD1 (5 bases). The germline V and J ends were trimmed by 5 bases and 8 bases, with 13 bases remaining between them. The CDR3 covers 13 residues. In germline, CDR1 is SGHVS, CDR2 FNYEAQ. CDR3 nucleotide sequence: TGTGCCAGCAGCCCCAATCAGGGAAAGCCCCAGCATTTT. Protein product: CASSPNQGKPQHF.

The V and J genes are TRBV30 and TRBJ1-5; D call uncertain. Trimming stripped 0 bases from V and 6 bases from J, with 12 bases between. CDR1 and CDR2 from the germline V gene are GTSNPN and SVGIG (reference sequence). The CDR3 covers 14 residues. CDR3 loop: CAWSVPGVSQPQHF. Here the CDR3 DNA reads TGTGCCTGGAGTGTACCTGGGGTGAGTCAGCCCCAGCATTTT. Using reference TRBV30 and TRBJ1-5 for the parts outside the CDR3, the full variable domain is SQTIHQWPATLVQPVGSPLSLECTVEGTSNPNLYWYRQAAGRGLQLLFYSVGIGQISSEVPQNLSASRPQDRQFILSSKKLLLSDSGFYLCAWSVPGVSQPQHFGDGTRLSIL.

The rearrangement links TRBV30 to TRBJ1-2; D call uncertain. CDR1 and CDR2 (germline): GTSNPN, SVGIG (reference sequence). The CDR3 is 13 amino acids. Trimming left V 2 bases short and J 6 bases short, with 13 bases between. CDR3 loop: CAWSRTTKDGYTF. CDR3 nucleotides: TGTGCCTGGAGTAGGACTACTAAGGATGGCTACACCTTC. Full variable domain (outside the CDR3, taken from reference TRBV30 and TRBJ1-2): SQTIHQWPATLVQPVGSPLSLECTVEGTSNPNLYWYRQAAGRGLQLLFYSVGIGQISSEVPQNLSASRPQDRQFILSSKKLLLSDSGFYLCAWSRTTKDGYTFGSGTRLTVV.

The chain couples TRBV30 to TRBJ1-1; D uncertain. V was trimmed by 7 bases and J by 0 bases, leaving 12 bases between them. In germline, CDR1 is GTSNPN, CDR2 SVGIG (reference sequence). This CDR3 region has 13 residues. The CDR3 spells CAYAPNLNTEAFF. The DNA for the CDR3 is TGTGCCTATGCCCCCAACTTGAACACTGAAGCTTTCTTT.

This clone was recorded a few times. The chain links TRBV10-3 to TRBJ2-7, with D uncertain. Trimming took off 2 bases at V and 3 bases at J, with 8 bases between the two ends. Germline loops: CDR1 ENHRY, CDR2 SYGVKD. The CDR3 is made up of 13 amino acids. The CDR3 protein is CAISEEILYEQYF. The CDR3 DNA follows: TGTGCCATCAGTGAGGAGATCCTCTACGAGCAGTACTTC.

The chain couples TRBV29-1 to TRBJ1-2; D may be TRBD1 (5 bases). CDR3 length: 13 residues. Per germline, CDR1 SQVTM and CDR2 ANQGSEA. V was clipped by 5 bases and J by 3 bases, with 13 bases between them. CDR3 sequence: CSVQGPTHYGYTF. CDR3 bases: TGCAGCGTTCAGGGTCCCACTCACTATGGCTACACCTTC.